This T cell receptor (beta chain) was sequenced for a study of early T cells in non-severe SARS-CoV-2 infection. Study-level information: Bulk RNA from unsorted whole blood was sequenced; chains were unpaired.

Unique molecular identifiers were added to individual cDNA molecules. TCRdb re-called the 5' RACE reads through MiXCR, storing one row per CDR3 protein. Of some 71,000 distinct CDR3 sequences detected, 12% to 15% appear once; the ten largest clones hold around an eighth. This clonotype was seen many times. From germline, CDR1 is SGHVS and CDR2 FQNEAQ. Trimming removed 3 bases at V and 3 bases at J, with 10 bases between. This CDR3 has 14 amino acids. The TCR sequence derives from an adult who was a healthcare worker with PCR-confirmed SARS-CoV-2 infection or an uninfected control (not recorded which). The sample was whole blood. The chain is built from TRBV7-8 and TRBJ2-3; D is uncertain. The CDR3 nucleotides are TGTGCCAGCAGCTTTTTATCCTTAACAGATACGCAGTATTTT. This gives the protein CASSFLSLTDTQYF.